Listed below are T cell receptor beta chains from one sample, sequenced in a study of glioma-infiltrating T cells after dendritic cell vaccination. The method was immunoSEQ multiplex PCR; TCRdb's version includes in-frame clones alone and lacks a portion of them. The sample has over 80,000 clones; 75% to 85% are singletons. The source material was blood, sampled after dendritic cell vaccination. These receptors were obtained from a human donor with glioblastoma. CDR3s include the opening cysteine and the closing phenylalanine or tryptophan. A D gene is named only where the DNA matches it firmly. Clone sizes are given selectively: once, few, many, or a class where the clone is expanded.

CDR3: CASSLGPGNTEAFF; DNA: TGTGCCAGCAGCTTGGGTCCGGGGAACACTGAAGCTTTCTTT; D: .; size: .; V: TRBV5-5; J: TRBJ1-1
CDR3: CASSLVRVRSYEQYF; DNA: TGTGCCAGCAGCTTAGTCAGGGTCCGGTCCTACGAGCAGTACTTC; D: .; size: .; V: TRBV7-2; J: TRBJ2-7
CDR3: CASSTGQGNGNTIYF; DNA: TGTGCCAGCAGCACGGGACAGGGTAACGGAAACACCATATATTTT; D: TRBD1; size: .; V: TRBV6-6; J: TRBJ1-3
CDR3: CASSSGTGETQYF; DNA: TGCGCCAGCAGCTCAGGGACAGGAGAGACCCAGTACTTC; D: TRBD1; size: .; V: TRBV5-1; J: TRBJ2-5
CDR3: CASRLTGFFTGELFF; DNA: TGCGCCAGCAGGTTGACAGGGTTCTTCACCGGGGAGCTGTTTTTT; D: TRBD1; size: .; V: TRBV5-1; J: TRBJ2-2
CDR3: CASSVEGAGNSPLHF; DNA: TGTGCCAGCAGCGTAGAGGGGGCCGGGAATTCACCCCTCCACTTT; D: TRBD1; size: .; V: TRBV9; J: TRBJ1-6
CDR3: CASSPGGYQPQHF; DNA: TGTGCCAGTAGTCCGGGAGGCTATCAGCCCCAGCATTTT; D: .; size: .; V: TRBV19; J: TRBJ1-5
CDR3: CASTLGASGGLEQYF; DNA: TGTGCCAGCACTCTGGGGGCTAGCGGGGGGCTCGAGCAGTACTTC; D: TRBD2; size: few; V: TRBV5-8; J: TRBJ2-7
CDR3: CASTIGHPRAFF; DNA: TGTGCCAGCACCATTGGACACCCTAGAGCTTTCTTT; D: .; size: .; V: TRBV6-1; J: TRBJ1-1
CDR3: CAIRTQGGSYNEQFF; DNA: TGTGCCATCAGGACACAGGGAGGGTCCTACAATGAGCAGTTCTTC; D: .; size: .; V: TRBV27; J: TRBJ2-1
CDR3: CAISPQGDTDTQYF; DNA: TGTGCCATCAGTCCTCAGGGGGACACAGATACGCAGTATTTT; D: TRBD1; size: .; V: TRBV10-3; J: TRBJ2-3
CDR3: CAISGGSEAFF; DNA: TGTGCCATCAGTGGGGGCTCTGAAGCTTTCTTT; D: .; size: .; V: TRBV10-3; J: TRBJ1-1
CDR3: CASSPGSGNTIYF; DNA: TGTGCCAGCTCACCAGGTAGCGGAAACACCATATATTTT; D: .; size: .; V: TRBV18; J: TRBJ1-3
CDR3: CASSEGQGEQPQHF; DNA: TGTGCCAGCAGTGAGGGACAGGGGGAGCAGCCCCAGCATTTT; D: TRBD1; size: .; V: TRBV2; J: TRBJ1-5
CDR3: CASSPSTGWNQPQHF; DNA: TGTGCCAGCTCACCCTCGACAGGGTGGAATCAGCCCCAGCATTTT; D: TRBD1; size: .; V: TRBV18; J: TRBJ1-5
CDR3: CASSFSPSGGAEETQYF; DNA: TGCGCCAGCAGCTTCAGCCCCAGCGGGGGGGCCGAAGAGACCCAGTACTTC; D: TRBD2; size: .; V: TRBV5-1; J: TRBJ2-5
CDR3: CASSLSPGAFF; DNA: TGTGCCAGCAGTCTAAGCCCGGGGGCTTTCTTT; D: .; size: .; V: TRBV13; J: TRBJ1-1